This TCR beta chain came from a study of beta chain features in type 1 diabetes. Expressed TCRB transcripts got sequenced, as all isolated RNA was reverse transcribed. Roughly 3.7 million reads, on average, came from each naive, central memory and regulatory T cell sample. TCRdb's table, derived via immunoSEQ multiplex PCR, lists solely in-frame clones and lacks some. The table includes 200,000 to 250,000 clones, approximately 14% detected once. Regarding this clone: The antigen remains undetermined.

One heparinised blood draw, averaging about 100 mL, came from each donor. It was via CD45RO/CCR7/CD25/CD127/CD95/CD27 that CD4+ naive, central memory, regulatory and stem cell-like memory cells were sorted. Whole-study results and caveats: Possible PCR preference for shorter templates applied equally to patients and controls. The study found moderately but significantly shorter TCRB CDR3s in all four CD4+ subsets of Type 1 diabetes patients.

The CDR3 length is 16 residues. The ends lost 0 bases at V and 7 bases at J; junction bases unmatched: 7. In germline, CDR1 is SGHRS, CDR2 YFSETQ. The chain is built from TRBV5-1 and TRBJ2-1; 10 bases match TRBD1. The source is a young man with type 1 diabetes. Sequencing used naive CD4+ T cells from blood. Written as DNA, the CDR3 is TGCGCCAGCAGCTTGGCCGTAGGGACAGGGGTAAATGAGCAGTTCTTC. Protein sequence: CASSLAVGTGVNEQFF.